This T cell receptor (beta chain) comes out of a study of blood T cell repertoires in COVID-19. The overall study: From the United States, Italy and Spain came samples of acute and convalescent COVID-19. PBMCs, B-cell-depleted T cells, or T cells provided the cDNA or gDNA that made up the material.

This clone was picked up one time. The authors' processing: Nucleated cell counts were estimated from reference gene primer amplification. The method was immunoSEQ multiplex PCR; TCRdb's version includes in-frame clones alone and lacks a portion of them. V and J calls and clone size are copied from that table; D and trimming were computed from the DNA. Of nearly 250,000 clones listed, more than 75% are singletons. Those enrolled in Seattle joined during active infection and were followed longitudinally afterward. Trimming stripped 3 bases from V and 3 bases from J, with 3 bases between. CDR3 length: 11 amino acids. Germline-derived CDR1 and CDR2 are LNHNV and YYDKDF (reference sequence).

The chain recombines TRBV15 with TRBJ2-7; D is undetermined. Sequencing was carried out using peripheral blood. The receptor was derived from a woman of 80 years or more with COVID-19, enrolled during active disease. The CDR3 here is CATSSGYEQYF. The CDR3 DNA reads TGTGCCACCAGCAGCGGCTACGAGCAGTACTTC.